This TCR beta chain was profiled in a study of cytomegalovirus exposure and HLA in healthy donors. General observations from the study: In a later analysis, V- and J-gene trimming of beta chains associated with a DCLRE1C missense variant, replicated independently. Confirmation in vitro established that a few CMV-associated chains were specific for CMV antigens. Earlier results showed most TCR beta V segments being productive about 90% or about 30% of the time.

Those who donated were healthy bone marrow donors. Use of 60 Vbeta and 13 Jbeta primers characterized the PCR. Some clones are missing from TCRdb's copy, which holds only in-frame ones; the method was immunoSEQ multiplex PCR. The sample records about 180,000 clones, roughly 84% being singletons. The length of the CDR3 is 10 residues. The germline gives CDR1 LNHDA, CDR2 SQIVND (reference sequence). V gave up 8 bases and J gave up 11 bases; unmatched junction bases: 2. Turning to this clone: Its antigen remains unidentified.

The source of this sequence is a girl aged 2 to 10 in good health and CMV-seropositive. The V and J genes are TRBV19 and TRBJ1-4; 7 bases line up with TRBD1. The sample consisted of PBMCs. The CDR3 sequence is CASEDRKLFF. DNA for the CDR3: TGTGCCAGTGAGGACAGGAAACTGTTTTTT. The full variable domain, its missing parts supplied by reference TRBV19 and TRBJ1-4, is DGGITQSPKYLFRKEGQNVTLSCEQNLNHDAMYWYRQDPGQGLRLIYYSQIVNDFQKGDIAEGYSVSREKKESFPLTVTSAQKNPTAFYLCASEDRKLFFGSGTQLSVL.